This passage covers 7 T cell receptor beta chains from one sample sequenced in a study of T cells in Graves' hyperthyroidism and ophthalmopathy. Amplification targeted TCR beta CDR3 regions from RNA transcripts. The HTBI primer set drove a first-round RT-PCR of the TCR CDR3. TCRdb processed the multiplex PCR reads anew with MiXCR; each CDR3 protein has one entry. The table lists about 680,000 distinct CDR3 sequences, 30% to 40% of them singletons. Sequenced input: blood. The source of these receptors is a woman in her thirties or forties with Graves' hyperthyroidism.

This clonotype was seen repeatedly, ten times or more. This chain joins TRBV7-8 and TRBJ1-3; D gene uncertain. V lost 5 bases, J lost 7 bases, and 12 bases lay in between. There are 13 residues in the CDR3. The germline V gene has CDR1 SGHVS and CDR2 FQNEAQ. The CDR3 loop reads CASSAGRSNTIYF. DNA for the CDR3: TGTGCCAGCAGCGCCGGACGGAGTAACACCATATATTTT.

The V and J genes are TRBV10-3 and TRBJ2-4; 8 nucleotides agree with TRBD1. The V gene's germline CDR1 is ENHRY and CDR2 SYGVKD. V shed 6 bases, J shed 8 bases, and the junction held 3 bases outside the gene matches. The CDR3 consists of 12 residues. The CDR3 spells CAISDRGDIQYF. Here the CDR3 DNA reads TGTGCCATCAGCGACAGGGGAGACATTCAGTACTTC.

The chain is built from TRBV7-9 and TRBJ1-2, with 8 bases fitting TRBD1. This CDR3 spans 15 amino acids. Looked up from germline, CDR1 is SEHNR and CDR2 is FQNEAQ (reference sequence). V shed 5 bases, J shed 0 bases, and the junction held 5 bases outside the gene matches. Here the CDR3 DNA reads TGTGCCAGCAGCCGAGAGGACAGGGCTAACTATGGCTACACCTTC. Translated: CASSREDRANYGYTF.

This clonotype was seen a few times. Written as DNA, the CDR3 is TGTGCCAGCAAACCGGTGGGGGAGCACGGGGAGCTGTTTTTT. Its translation is CASKPVGEHGELFF. The J gene is TRBJ2-2, the V gene TRBV7-3; D is perhaps TRBD1 or TRBD2 (5 bases each). CDR3 length: 14 residues. The germline V gene encodes CDR1 SGHTA and CDR2 FQGTGA. Trimming cost V 7 bases and J 7 bases, with 16 bases left between them. The full variable domain, rest sourced from reference TRBV7-3 and TRBJ2-2, is GAGVSQTPSNKVTEKGKYVELRCDPISGHTALYWYRQSLGQGPEFLIYFQGTGAADDSGLPNDRFFAVRPEGSVSTLKIQRTERGDSAVYLCASKPVGEHGELFFGEGSRLTVL.

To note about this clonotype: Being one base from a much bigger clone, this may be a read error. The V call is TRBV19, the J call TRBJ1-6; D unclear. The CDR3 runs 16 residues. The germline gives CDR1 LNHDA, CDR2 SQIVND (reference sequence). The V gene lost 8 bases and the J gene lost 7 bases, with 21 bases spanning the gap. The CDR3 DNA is TGTGCCAGTGGTACCCTCGGGTCACGGGCGAATTCACCCCTCCACTTT. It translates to CASGTLGSRANSPLHF. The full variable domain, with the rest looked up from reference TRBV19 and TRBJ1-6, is DGGITQSPKYLFRKEGQNVTLSCEQNLNHDAMYWYRQDPGQGLRLIYYSQIVNDFQKGDIAEGYSVSREKKESFPLTVTSAQKNPTAFYLCASGTLGSRANSPLHFGNGTRLTVT.

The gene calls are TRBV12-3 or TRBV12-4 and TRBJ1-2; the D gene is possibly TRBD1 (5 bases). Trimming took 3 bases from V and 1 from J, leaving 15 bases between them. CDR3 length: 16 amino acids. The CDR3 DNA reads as TGTGCCAGCAGTTTCAACGGTCAGGACAATAACTATGGCTACACCTTC. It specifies CASSFNGQDNNYGYTF.

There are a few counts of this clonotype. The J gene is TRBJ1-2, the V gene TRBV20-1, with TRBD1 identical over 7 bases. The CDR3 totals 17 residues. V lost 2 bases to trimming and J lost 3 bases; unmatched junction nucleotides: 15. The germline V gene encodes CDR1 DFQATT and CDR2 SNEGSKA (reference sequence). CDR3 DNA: TGCAGTGCTAGATTCCGGGGCGAGGGACAGACTTACTATGGCTACACCTTC. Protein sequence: CSARFRGEGQTYYGYTF.